This T cell receptor beta chain was sequenced for a study of siplizumab effects on memory and regulatory T cells. Study conclusions and caveats: Memory cells seemed less diverse than naive T cells, which seemed major alloresponse contributors.

The CDR3 sequence is 14 residues long. V gave up 0 bases and J gave up 5 bases, with 13 bases separating them. CDR1 SQVTM and CDR2 ANQGSEA come from the germline V gene. Across a few donor pairs, the naive, memory, effector memory and TEMRA subsets were sequenced without stimulation. Regarding this clone: Its antigen is as yet unknown.

Generated by immunoSEQ multiplex PCR, the TCRdb table keeps only in-frame clones and is missing some. This table has roughly 64,000 clones, around 96% appearing once. Sample: naive CD8+ T cells sorted from blood. V and J are TRBV29-1 and TRBJ1-2; a weak D match, TRBD1 (6 bases). This TCR came from a human donor in good health. CDR3 amino acids: CSVEDRGAYYGYTF. The CDR3 DNA reads TGCAGCGTTGAAGATCGGGGGGCTTATTATGGCTACACCTTC.